This T cell receptor (beta chain) derives from a study of PD-1 blockade in classical Hodgkin lymphoma. As for the study in general: Administration of nivolumab to patients was at 3 mg/kg intravenously every 2 weeks.

Patients all relapsed after autologous stem cell transplantation, and there was variation in brentuximab vedotin exposure. Details on this clone: What it binds is not known.

The assay was immunoSEQ multiplex PCR, and TCRdb's table has in-frame clones only and misses some. Counted here are 100,000 to 130,000 clones, roughly nine tenths occurring once; the ten biggest clones make up just under 20%. Broader study findings: Reports indicated that newly diagnosed patients had lower baseline TCR diversity than healthy donors did.

The V end lost 1 base, the J end lost 0 bases, and 7 bases lay between the germline ends. CDR3 size: 15 residues. CDR1 is SNHLY and CDR2 is FYNNEI in the germline V gene. Sequencing was performed on peripheral blood mononuclear cells (PBMCs), taken before the second cycle of nivolumab. V usage is TRBV2 and J usage is TRBJ2-1; D not resolved. This receptor was taken from a human donor with classical Hodgkin lymphoma. CDR3 DNA: TGTGCCAGCAGTGAAGAAAGGAGCTCCTACAATGAGCAGTTCTTC. Translated: CASSEERSSYNEQFF. The full variable domain, in which reference TRBV2 and TRBJ2-1 provide the parts outside the CDR3, is EPEVTQTPSHQVTQMGQEVILRCVPISNHLYFYWYRQILGQKVEFLVSFYNNEISEKSEIFDDQFSVERPDGSNFTLKIRSTKLEDSAMYFCASSEERSSYNEQFFGPGTRLTVL.